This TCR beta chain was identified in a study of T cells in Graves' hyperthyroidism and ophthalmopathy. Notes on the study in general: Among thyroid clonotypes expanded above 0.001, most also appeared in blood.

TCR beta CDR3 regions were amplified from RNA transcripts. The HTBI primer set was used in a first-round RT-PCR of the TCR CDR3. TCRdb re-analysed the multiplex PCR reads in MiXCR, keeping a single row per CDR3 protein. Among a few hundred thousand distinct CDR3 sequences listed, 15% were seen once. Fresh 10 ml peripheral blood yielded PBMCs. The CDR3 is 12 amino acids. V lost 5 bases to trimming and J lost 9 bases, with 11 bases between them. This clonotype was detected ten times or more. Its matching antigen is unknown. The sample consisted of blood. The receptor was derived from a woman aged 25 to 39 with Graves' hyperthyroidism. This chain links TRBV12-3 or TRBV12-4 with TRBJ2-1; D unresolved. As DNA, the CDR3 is TGTGCCAGCAGTCCCCTTGGATCTGAGCAGTTCTTC. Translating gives CASSPLGSEQFF.